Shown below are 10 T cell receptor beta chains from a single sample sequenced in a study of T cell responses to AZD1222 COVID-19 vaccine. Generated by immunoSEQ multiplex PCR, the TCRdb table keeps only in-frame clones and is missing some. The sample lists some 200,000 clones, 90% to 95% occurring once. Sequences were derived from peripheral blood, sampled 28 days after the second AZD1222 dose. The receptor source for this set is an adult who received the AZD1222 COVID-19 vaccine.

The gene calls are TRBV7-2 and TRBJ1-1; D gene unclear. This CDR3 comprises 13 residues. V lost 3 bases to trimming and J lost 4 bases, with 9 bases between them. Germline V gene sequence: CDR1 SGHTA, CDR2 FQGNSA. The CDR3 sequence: CASSFETVTEAFF. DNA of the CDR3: TGTGCCAGCAGCTTCGAGACGGTCACTGAAGCTTTCTTT.

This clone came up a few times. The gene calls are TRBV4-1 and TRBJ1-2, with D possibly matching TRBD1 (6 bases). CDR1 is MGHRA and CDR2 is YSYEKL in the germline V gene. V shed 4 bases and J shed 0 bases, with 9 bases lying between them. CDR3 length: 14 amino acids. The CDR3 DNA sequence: TGCGCCAGCAGCCCTGACAGGACTAACTATGGCTACACCTTC. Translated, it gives CASSPDRTNYGYTF.

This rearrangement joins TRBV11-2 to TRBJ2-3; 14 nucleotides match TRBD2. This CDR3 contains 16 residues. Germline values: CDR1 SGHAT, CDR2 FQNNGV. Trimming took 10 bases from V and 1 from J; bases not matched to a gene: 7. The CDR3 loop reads CATKGTSGGGTDTQYF. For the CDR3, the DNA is TGTGCCACCAAAGGGACTAGCGGGGGTGGCACAGATACGCAGTATTTT.

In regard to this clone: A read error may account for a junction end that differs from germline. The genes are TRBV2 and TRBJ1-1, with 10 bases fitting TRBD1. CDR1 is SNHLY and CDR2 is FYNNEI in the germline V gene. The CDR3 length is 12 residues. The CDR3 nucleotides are TGTGCCAGCAGTGGGGACAGGGGCTCGCAAGTCTTT. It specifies CASSGDRGSQVF.

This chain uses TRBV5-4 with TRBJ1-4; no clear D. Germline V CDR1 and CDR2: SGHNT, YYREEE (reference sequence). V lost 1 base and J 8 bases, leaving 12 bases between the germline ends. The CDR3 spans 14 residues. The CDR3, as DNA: TGTGCCAGCAGCTTGTCAGGAATCGAGGAAAAACTGTTTTTT. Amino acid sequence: CASSLSGIEEKLFF. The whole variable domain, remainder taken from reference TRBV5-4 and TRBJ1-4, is ETGVTQSPTHLIKTRGQQVTLRCSSQSGHNTVSWYQQALGQGPQFIFQYYREEENGRGNFPPRFSGLQFPNYSSELNVNALELDDSALYLCASSLSGIEEKLFFGSGTQLSVL.

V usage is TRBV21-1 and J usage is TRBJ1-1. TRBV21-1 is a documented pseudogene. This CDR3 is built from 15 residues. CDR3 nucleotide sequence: TGTGCCAGCAGCCCATCCGAAGGAGGGAACACTGAAGCTTTCTTT. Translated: CASSPSEGGNTEAFF.

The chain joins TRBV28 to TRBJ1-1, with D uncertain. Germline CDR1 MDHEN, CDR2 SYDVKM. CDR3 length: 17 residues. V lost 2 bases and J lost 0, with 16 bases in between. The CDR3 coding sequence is TGTGCCAGCAGTTTAGATCGGTTTGGCCGTTTGAACACTGAAGCTTTCTTT. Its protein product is CASSLDRFGRLNTEAFF.

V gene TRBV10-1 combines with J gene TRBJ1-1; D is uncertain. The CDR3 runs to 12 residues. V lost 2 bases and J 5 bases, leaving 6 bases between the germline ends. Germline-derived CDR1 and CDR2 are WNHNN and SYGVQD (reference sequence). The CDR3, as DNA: TGCGCCAGCAGTGAGCCGGGGACTGAAGCTTTCTTT. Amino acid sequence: CASSEPGTEAFF.

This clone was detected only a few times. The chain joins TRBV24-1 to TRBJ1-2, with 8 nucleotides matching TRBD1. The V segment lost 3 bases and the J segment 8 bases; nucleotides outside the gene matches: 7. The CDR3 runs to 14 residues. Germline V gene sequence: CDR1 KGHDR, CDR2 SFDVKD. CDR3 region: CATSDGAGQGGYTF. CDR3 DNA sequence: TGTGCCACCAGTGATGGAGCCGGACAGGGAGGCTACACCTTC.

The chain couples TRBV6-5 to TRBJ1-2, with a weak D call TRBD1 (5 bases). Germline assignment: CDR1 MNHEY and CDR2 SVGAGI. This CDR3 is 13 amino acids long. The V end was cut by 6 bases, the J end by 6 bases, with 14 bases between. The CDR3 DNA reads TGTGCCAGCAGCCCGCCCGACAGAAATGGCTACACCTTC. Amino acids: CASSPPDRNGYTF.